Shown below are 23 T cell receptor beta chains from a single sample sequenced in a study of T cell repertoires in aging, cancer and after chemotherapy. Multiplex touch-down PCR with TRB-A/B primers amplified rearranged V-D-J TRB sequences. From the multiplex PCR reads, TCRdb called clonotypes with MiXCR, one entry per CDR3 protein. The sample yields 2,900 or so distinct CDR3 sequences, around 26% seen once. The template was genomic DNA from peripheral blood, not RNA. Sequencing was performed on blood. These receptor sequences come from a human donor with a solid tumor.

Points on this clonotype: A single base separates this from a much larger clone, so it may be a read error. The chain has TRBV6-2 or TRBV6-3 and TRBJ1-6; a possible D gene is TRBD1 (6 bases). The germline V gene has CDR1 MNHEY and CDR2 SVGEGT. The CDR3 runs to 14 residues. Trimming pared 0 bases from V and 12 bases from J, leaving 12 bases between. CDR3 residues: CASSYSGGGLPLHF. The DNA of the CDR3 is TGTGCCAGCAGTTACTCCGGGGGCGGATTACCCCTCCACTTT.

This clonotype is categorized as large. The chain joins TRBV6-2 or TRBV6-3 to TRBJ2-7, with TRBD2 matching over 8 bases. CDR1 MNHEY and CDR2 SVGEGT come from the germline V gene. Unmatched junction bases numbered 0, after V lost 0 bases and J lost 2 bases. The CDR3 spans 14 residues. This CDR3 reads CASSYSTSAYEQYF. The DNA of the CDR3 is TGTGCCAGCAGTTACTCGACTAGCGCCTACGAGCAGTACTTC.

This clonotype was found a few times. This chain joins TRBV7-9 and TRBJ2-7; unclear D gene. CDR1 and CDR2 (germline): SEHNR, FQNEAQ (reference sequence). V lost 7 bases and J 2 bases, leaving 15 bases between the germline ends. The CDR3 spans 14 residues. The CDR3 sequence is CASINYGAPYEQYF. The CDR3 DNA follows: TGTGCCAGCATCAACTACGGAGCTCCCTACGAGCAGTACTTC.

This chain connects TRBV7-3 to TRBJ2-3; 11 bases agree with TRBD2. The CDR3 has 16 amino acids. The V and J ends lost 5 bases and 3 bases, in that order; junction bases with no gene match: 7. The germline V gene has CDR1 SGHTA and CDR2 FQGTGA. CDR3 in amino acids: CASSPLAGGPTDTQYF. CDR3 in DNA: TGTGCCAGCAGCCCGTTAGCGGGGGGGCCTACAGATACGCAGTATTTT.

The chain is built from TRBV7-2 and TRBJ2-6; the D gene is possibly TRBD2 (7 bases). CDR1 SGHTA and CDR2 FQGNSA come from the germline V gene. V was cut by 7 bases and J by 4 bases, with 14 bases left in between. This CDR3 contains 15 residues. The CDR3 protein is CASTGGGVGANVLTF. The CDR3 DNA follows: TGTGCCAGCACCGGAGGGGGGGTGGGGGCCAACGTCCTGACTTTC.

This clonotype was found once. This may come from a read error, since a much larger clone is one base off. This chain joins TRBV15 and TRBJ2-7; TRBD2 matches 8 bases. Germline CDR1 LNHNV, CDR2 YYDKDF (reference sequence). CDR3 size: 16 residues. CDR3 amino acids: CVTSRAGGGRNYEQYF. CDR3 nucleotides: TGTGTCACCAGCAGAGCCGGGGGGGGAAGAAACTACGAGCAGTACTTC. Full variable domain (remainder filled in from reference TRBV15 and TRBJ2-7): DAMVIQNPRYQVTQFGKPVTLSCSQTLNHNVMYWYQQKSSQAPKLLFHYYDKDFNNEADTPDNFQSRRPNTSFCFLDIRSPGLGDTAMYLCVTSRAGGGRNYEQYFGPGTRLTVT.

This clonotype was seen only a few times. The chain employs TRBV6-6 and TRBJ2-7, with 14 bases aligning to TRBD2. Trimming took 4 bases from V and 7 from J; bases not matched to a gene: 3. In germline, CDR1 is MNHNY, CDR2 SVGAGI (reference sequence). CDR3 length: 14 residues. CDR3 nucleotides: TGTGCCAGCAGTTGGGGACTAGCGGGGGCTGAGCAGTACTTC. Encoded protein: CASSWGLAGAEQYF.

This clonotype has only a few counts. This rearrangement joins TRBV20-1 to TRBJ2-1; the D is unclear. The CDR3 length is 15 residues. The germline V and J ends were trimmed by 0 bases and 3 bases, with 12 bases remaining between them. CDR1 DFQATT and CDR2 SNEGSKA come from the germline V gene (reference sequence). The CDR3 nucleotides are TGCAGTGCTAGAGATATCGAGACGGACTACAATGAGCAGTTCTTC. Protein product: CSARDIETDYNEQFF.

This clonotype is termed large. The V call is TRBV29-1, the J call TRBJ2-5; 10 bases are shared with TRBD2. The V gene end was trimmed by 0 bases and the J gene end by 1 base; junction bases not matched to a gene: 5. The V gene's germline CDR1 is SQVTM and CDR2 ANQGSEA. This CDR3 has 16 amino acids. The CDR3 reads CSVEDRLAGAQETQYF. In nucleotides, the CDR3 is TGCAGCGTTGAAGATAGGCTAGCGGGGGCCCAAGAGACCCAGTACTTC.

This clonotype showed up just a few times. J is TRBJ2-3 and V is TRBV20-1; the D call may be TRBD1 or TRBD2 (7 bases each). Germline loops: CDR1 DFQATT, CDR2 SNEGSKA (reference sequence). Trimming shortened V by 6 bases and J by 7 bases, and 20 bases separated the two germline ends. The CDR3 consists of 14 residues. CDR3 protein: CSARGGVRTNTQYF. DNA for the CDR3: TGCAGTGCCAGGGGGGGGGTACGCACGAATACGCAGTATTTT.

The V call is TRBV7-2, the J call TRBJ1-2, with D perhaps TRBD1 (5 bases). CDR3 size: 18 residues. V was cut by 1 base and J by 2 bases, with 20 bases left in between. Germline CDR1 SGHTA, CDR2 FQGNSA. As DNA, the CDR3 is TGTGCCAGCAGCTTAGGTCCTGCAGGAAGGGGACGAAACTATGGCTACACCTTC. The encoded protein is CASSLGPAGRGRNYGYTF. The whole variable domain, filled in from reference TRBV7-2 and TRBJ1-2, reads GAGVSQSPSNKVTEKGKDVELRCDPISGHTALYWYRQSLGQGLEFLIYFQGNSAPDKSGLPSDRFSAERTGGSVSTLTIQRTQQEDSAVYLCASSLGPAGRGRNYGYTFGSGTRLTVV.

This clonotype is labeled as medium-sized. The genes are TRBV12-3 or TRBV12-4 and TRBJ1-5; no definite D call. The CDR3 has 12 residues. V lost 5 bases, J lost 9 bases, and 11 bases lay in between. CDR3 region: CASSPAPWPQHF. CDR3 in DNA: TGTGCCAGCAGTCCTGCCCCGTGGCCCCAGCATTTT.

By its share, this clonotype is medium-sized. CDR3 sequence (DNA): TGTGCCAGCATCCGGGGGGGCGAGCAGTACTTC. Translation gives CASIRGGEQYF. This rearrangement joins TRBV27 to TRBJ2-7; 8 nucleotides match TRBD2. The CDR3 totals 11 residues. Looked up from germline, CDR1 is MNHEY and CDR2 is SMNVEV (reference sequence). V lost 7 bases, J lost 6 bases, and 2 bases stayed unmatched.

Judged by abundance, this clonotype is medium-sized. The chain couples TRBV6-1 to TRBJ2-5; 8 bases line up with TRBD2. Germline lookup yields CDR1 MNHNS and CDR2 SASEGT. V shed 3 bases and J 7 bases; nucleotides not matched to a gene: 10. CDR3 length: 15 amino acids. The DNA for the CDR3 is TGTGCCAGCAGTGAGAAGGCGGGGGGCACGGGGACCCAGTACTTC. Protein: CASSEKAGGTGTQYF.

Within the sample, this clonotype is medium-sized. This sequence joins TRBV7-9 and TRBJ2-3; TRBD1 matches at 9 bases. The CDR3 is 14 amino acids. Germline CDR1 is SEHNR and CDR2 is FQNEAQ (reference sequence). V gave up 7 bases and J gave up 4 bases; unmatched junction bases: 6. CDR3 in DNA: TGTGCCAGCACCTGGACAGGGGAGGCAGATACGCAGTATTTT. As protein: CASTWTGEADTQYF. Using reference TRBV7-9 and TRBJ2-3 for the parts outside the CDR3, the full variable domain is DTGVSQNPRHKITKRGQNVTFRCDPISEHNRLYWYRQTLGQGPEFLTYFQNEAQLEKSRLLSDRFSAERPKGSFSTLEIQRTEQGDSAMYLCASTWTGEADTQYFGPGTRLTVL.

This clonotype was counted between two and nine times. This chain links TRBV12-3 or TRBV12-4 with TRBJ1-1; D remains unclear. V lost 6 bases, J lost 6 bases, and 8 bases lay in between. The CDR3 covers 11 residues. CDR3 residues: CASSSLSEAFF. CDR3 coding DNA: TGTGCCAGCAGCTCCCTGTCTGAAGCTTTCTTT.

For the CDR3, the DNA is TGTGCCAGCAGTTACAGGGGGGCGGGGGAGCAGTACTTC. Protein sequence: CASSYRGAGEQYF. The rearrangement links TRBV12-3 or TRBV12-4 to TRBJ2-7, with 8 bases lining up with TRBD1. The CDR3 extends over 13 amino acids. V lost 4 bases to trimming and J lost 7 bases; unmatched junction nucleotides: 6.

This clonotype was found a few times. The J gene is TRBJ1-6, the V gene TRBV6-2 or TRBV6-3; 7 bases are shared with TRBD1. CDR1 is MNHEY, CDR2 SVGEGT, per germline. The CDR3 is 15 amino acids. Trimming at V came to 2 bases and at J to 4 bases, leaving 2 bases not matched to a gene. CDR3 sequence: CASSYRTGYNSPLHF. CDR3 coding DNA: TGTGCCAGCAGTTACCGGACAGGATATAATTCACCCCTCCACTTT.

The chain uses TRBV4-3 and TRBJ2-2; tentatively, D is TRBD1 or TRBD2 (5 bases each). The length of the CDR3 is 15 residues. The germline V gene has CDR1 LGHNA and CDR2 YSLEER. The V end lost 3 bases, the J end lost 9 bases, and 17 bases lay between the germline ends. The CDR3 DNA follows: TGCGCCAGCAGCCACCGGGGAAGGGGTGGGCGGGAGCTGTTTTTT. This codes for CASSHRGRGGRELFF.

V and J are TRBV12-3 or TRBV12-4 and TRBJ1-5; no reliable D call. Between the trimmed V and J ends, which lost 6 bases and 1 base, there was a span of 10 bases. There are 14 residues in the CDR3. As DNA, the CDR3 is TGTGCCAGCAGCTTCGGATCGAGCAATCAGCCCCAGCATTTT. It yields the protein CASSFGSSNQPQHF.

The CDR3 DNA sequence: TGCGCCAGCAGCCAAGATCGGGGTCGAAGGAGAGAACAGTACTTC. It is translated as CASSQDRGRRREQYF. This chain connects TRBV4-3 to TRBJ2-7; weak D call: TRBD2 (5 bases). The CDR3 is 15 amino acids. Germline CDR1 is LGHNA and CDR2 is YSLEER. Trimming stripped 0 bases from V and 10 bases from J, with 19 bases between.

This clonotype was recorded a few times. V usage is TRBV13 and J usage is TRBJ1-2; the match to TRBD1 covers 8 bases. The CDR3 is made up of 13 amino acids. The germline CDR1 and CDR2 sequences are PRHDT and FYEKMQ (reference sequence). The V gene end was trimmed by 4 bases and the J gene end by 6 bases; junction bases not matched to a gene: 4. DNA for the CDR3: TGTGCCAGCAGCTACGACAGGGGTGATGGCTACACCTTC. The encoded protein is CASSYDRGDGYTF.

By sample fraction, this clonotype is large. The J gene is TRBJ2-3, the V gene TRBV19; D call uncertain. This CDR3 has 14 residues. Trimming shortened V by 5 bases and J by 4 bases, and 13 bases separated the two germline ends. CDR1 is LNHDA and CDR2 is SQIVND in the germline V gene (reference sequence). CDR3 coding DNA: TGTGCCAGTAGTTTGGACGGCCCCGCAGATACGCAGTATTTT. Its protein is CASSLDGPADTQYF. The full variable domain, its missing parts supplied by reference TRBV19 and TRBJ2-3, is DGGITQSPKYLFRKEGQNVTLSCEQNLNHDAMYWYRQDPGQGLRLIYYSQIVNDFQKGDIAEGYSVSREKKESFPLTVTSAQKNPTAFYLCASSLDGPADTQYFGPGTRLTVL.